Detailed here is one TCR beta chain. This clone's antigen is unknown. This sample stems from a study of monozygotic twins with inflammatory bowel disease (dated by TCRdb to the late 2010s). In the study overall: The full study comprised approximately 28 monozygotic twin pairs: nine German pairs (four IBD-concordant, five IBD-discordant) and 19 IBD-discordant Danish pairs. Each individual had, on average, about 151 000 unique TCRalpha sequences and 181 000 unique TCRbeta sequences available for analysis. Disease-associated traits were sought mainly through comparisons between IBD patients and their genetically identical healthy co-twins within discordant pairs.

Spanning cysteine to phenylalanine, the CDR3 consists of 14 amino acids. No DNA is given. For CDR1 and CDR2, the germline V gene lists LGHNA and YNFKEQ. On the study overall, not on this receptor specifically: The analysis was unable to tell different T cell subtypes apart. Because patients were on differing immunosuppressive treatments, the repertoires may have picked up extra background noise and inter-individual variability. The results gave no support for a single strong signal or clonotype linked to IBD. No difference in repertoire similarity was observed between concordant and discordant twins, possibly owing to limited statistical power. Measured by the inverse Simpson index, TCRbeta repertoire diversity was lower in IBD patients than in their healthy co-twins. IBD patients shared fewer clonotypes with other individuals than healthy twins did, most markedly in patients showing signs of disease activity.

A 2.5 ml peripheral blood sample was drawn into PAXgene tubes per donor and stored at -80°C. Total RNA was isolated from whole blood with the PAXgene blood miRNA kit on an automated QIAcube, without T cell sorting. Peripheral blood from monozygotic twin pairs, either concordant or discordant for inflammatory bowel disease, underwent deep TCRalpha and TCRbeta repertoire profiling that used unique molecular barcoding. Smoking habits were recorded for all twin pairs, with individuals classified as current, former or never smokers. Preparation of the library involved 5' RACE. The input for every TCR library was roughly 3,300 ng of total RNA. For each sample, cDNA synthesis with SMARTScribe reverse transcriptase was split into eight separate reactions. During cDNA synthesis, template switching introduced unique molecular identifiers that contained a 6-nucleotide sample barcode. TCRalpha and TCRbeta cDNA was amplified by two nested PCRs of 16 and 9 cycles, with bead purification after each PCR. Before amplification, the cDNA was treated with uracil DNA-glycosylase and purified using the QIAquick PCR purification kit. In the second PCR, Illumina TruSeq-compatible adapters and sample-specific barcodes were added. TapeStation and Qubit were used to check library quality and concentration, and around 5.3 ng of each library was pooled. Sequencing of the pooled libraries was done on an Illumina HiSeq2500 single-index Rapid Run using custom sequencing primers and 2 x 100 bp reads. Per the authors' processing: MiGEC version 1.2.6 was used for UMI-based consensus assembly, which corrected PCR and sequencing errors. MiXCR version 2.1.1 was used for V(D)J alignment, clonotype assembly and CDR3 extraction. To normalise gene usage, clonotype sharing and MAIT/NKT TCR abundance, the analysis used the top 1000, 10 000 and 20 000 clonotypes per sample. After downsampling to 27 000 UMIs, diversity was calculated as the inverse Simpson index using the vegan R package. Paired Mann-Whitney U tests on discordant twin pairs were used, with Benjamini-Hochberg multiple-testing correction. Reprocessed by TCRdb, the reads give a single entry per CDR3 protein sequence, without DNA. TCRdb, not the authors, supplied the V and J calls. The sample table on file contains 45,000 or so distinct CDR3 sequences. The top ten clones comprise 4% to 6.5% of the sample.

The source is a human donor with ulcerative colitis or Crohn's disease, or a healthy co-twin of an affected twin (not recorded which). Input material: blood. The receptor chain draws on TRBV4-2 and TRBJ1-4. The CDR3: CASSKGELNEKLFF.